Sequencing of this T cell receptor beta chain was carried out in a study of shared clonotypes between healthy human individuals. The J segment lost 5 bases and the V segment lost 3 bases, leaving 3 bases of the junction unmatched. The CDR3 is 14 residues long. CDR1 is MDHEN and CDR2 is SYDVKM in the germline V gene. Participating donors were healthy, HIV-negative adults free of recent acute infections or vaccinations. Sorted-subset replicate PCRs used around 220 ng DNA, approximately 30,000 T cell genomes. The authors' processing: ImmunoSEQ sequences covered only the junction and lacked quality scores; filtering therefore differed. Method: immunoSEQ multiplex PCR; TCRdb's copy keeps in-frame clones and lacks some. Clonal size and the V and J genes are those of that table, whereas D and trimming came from the DNA. The sample contains roughly 200,000 clones, 66% of which appear only once.

Input material: memory CD4+ T cells sorted from blood. Indicated subset: CD45RA-negative fraction. The chain joins TRBV28 to TRBJ2-1; TRBD2 agrees at 8 bases. The receptor comes from a man aged 30-40 years in good health. CDR3 residues: CASSFSGTHNEQFF. CDR3 sequence (DNA): TGTGCCAGCAGTTTTAGCGGGACCCACAATGAGCAGTTCTTC.